The clone carrying this T cell receptor (beta chain) turned up a few times. The sample comes from a study of human T cells and chemical hapten exposure. About the study: Patients had diphenylcyclopropenone applied to the scalp weekly throughout the approximately 25-week study. Minor volume differences among pooled libraries chiefly drove per-sample TCR yield variation.

Noted time point: patch test 3, about 24 weeks after DPC sensitization. Treatment of the sample: therapeutic diphenylcyclopropenone sensitization with weekly scalp DPC. The length of the CDR3 is 14 residues. V dropped 8 bases and J dropped 9 bases, with 17 bases sitting between them. Germline values: CDR1 ENHRY, CDR2 SYGVKD. Each CDR3 protein gets one entry after TCRdb re-called the RACE reads with MiXCR. The sample lists 95,000 to 150,000 distinct CDR3 sequences; over 9% were seen once. This specimen was whole blood, taken in connection with sensitization to the hapten diphenylcyclopropenone (DPC). The receptor's source is a woman aged 45-65 years with alopecia areata. Some clones in this sample may be carry-over from other donors' samples. The chain carries TRBV10-3 and TRBJ1-6; D might be TRBD1 (6 bases). CDR3 residues: CAIDQEGGSSPLHF. Here the CDR3 DNA reads TGTGCCATCGACCAGGAGGGGGGAAGTTCACCCCTCCACTTT.